A single sample gave rise to the 11 T cell receptor beta chains below, sequenced in a study of T cells after yellow fever vaccination. TCRdb re-derived calls from the 5' RACE reads in MiXCR, one entry per CDR3 protein. The table shows about 360,000 distinct CDR3 sequences, with approximately 6% occurring only once. The sequencing used PBMCs, collected 5 days after the yellow fever booster vaccination. The receptors were gathered from a man aged 25 to 40 who received the YFV17D yellow fever vaccine.

This clonotype was recorded many times. The chain carries TRBV5-1 and TRBJ2-2; D is tentatively TRBD1 or TRBD2 (6 bases each). CDR3 length equals 15 residues. CDR1 SGHRS and CDR2 YFSETQ come from the germline V gene. V lost 1 base, J lost 4 bases, and 11 bases lay in between. The CDR3, as DNA: TGCGCCAGCAGCTTGAGGGGGAGGTTCACCGGGGAGCTGTTTTTT. Translated: CASSLRGRFTGELFF.

This clonotype was observed a handful of times. The rearrangement joins TRBV5-4 to TRBJ1-2, with D possibly TRBD1 on 6 matching bases. The V and J ends lost 3 bases and 4 bases respectively, with 13 bases between them. The CDR3 length is 14 residues. Germline V lookup: CDR1 SGHNT, CDR2 YYREEE (reference sequence). The CDR3 region has the DNA TGTGCCAGCAGCTCTAGACAGGATCTCTATGGCTACACCTTC. It encodes CASSSRQDLYGYTF.

This clonotype was recorded many times. The V and J genes are TRBV4-3 and TRBJ2-3; D is unresolved. The CDR3 sequence is 14 residues long. Germline loops: CDR1 LGHNA, CDR2 YSLEER. Trimming took 0 bases from V and 3 from J, leaving 7 bases between them. The CDR3 spells CASSQDYQTDTQYF. The CDR3 DNA follows: TGCGCCAGCAGCCAAGATTACCAGACAGATACGCAGTATTTT.

V is TRBV5-4 and J is TRBJ2-5, with TRBD2 as a possible D gene (5 bases). The germline V gene has CDR1 SGHNT and CDR2 YYREEE (reference sequence). With 1 base removed from V and 4 bases from J, the gap between germline ends came to 17 bases. The CDR3 sequence is 16 residues long. The CDR3 sequence: CASSLRLGRLSETQYF. DNA for the CDR3: TGTGCCAGCAGCTTGCGGCTAGGGAGATTGTCAGAGACCCAGTACTTC. Using reference TRBV5-4 and TRBJ2-5 for the parts outside the CDR3, the full variable domain is ETGVTQSPTHLIKTRGQQVTLRCSSQSGHNTVSWYQQALGQGPQFIFQYYREEENGRGNFPPRFSGLQFPNYSSELNVNALELDDSALYLCASSLRLGRLSETQYFGPGTRLLVL.

This sequence joins TRBV5-1 and TRBJ2-5; TRBD2 matches 13 bases. Germline CDR1 reads SGHRS; CDR2 reads YFSETQ. The ends lost 2 bases at V and 5 bases at J; junction bases unmatched: 3. The CDR3 has 15 amino acids. The CDR3 spells CASSFTSGRVETQYF. As DNA, the CDR3 is TGCGCCAGCAGCTTTACTAGCGGGAGGGTGGAGACCCAGTACTTC.

The chain uses TRBV6-2 or TRBV6-3 and TRBJ2-1; the match to TRBD2 covers 7 bases. Trimming took 0 bases from V and 8 from J; bases not matched to a gene: 13. Germline CDR1 MNHEY, CDR2 SVGEGT. CDR3 length: 17 amino acids. CDR3 nucleotides: TGTGCCAGCAGTTACTCGGCGTGGACTAGTAGAGAGCATGAGCAGTTCTTC. This gives the protein CASSYSAWTSREHEQFF.

This clonotype was found a few times. V is TRBV5-1 and J is TRBJ2-5; TRBD2 might be the D (5 bases). Germline values: CDR1 SGHRS, CDR2 YFSETQ. Trimming shortened V by 0 bases and J by 1 base, and 7 bases separated the two germline ends. This CDR3 has 14 residues. CDR3 residues: CASSLEDFQETQYF. The CDR3 DNA is TGCGCCAGCAGCTTGGAGGACTTCCAAGAGACCCAGTACTTC.

This clonotype was detected many times. The chain is built from TRBV12-3 or TRBV12-4 and TRBJ2-7; 7 bases align to TRBD2. The CDR3 loop spans 12 amino acids. The trim removed 4 bases at V and 6 bases at J, leaving 3 bases unmatched. The CDR3 coding sequence is TGTGCCAGCAGTTCGGGAGGTTTCGAGCAGTACTTC. It translates to CASSSGGFEQYF.

This clonotype was seen more than once but under ten times. V usage is TRBV7-2 and J usage is TRBJ2-5; D not resolved. CDR3 size: 14 residues. The V end lost 7 bases, the J end lost 4 bases, and 16 bases lay between the germline ends. Germline V CDR1 and CDR2: SGHTA, FQGNSA. The CDR3 region has the DNA TGTGCCAGCACCGCCGGGCTTTTGGTAGAGACCCAGTACTTC. The encoded protein is CASTAGLLVETQYF.

This clonotype was counted at least ten times. The chain recombines TRBV28 with TRBJ2-1; 7 positions match TRBD2. Per germline, CDR1 MDHEN and CDR2 SYDVKM. The junction had 4 bases not matched to a gene; V was cut back by 1 base and J by 1 base. There are 16 residues in the CDR3. The CDR3 DNA sequence: TGTGCCAGCAGTTTATCCCTCGGGGGGTCCTACAATGAGCAGTTCTTC. It translates to CASSLSLGGSYNEQFF.

The CDR3, as DNA: TGTGCCAGCAGCTTGTATCTGGGGGGGCAGGATGGCTACACCTTC. This encodes CASSLYLGGQDGYTF. The chain is built from TRBV5-4 and TRBJ1-2, with D perhaps TRBD1 (6 bases). Trimming pared 1 base from V and 6 bases from J, leaving 16 bases between. CDR3 length equals 15 residues. Looked up from germline, CDR1 is SGHNT and CDR2 is YYREEE (reference sequence).